This T cell receptor (beta chain) was recorded in a study of T cells in Graves' hyperthyroidism and ophthalmopathy. Looking at the study overall: Peripheral blood was taken when the disease was first diagnosed, before any treatment began.

Patients were aged 18 to 65, had disease duration under 2 months, and had newly diagnosed hyperthyroidism. Cells are PBMCs isolated from roughly 9.2 ml of fresh blood. The TCR beta CDR3 regions underwent amplification using RNA transcripts as the source. HTBI primers were the set used in a first-round RT-PCR of the TCR CDR3. TCRdb re-analysed the multiplex PCR reads in MiXCR, keeping a single row per CDR3 protein. The sample lists fewer than 350,000 distinct CDR3 sequences, around a sixth occurring once. This clonotype was seen only a few times. Sequenced sample: blood. This TCR was sampled from a woman in her 50s with Graves' hyperthyroidism.

CDR3: CASSVGEETQYF. CDR3 sequence (DNA): TGTGCCAGCAGCGTGGGTGAGGAGACCCAGTACTTC. The rearrangement links TRBV9 to TRBJ2-5; D ambiguous. Germline assignment: CDR1 SGDLS and CDR2 YYNGEE. The ends were cut back, 2 bases at V and 5 bases at J, with 7 bases in the middle. The CDR3 length is 12 residues.